The 6 T cell receptor beta chains below come from one sample, sequenced in a study of T cell responses to AZD1222 COVID-19 vaccine. Profiling relied on immunoSEQ multiplex PCR, and the TCRdb table lists in-frame clones only, not all of them. The table has about 140,000 clones, around 84% seen once; the top ten hold around 5%. Material: peripheral blood, obtained 28 days after the second AZD1222 dose. Receptor source: an adult who received the AZD1222 COVID-19 vaccine.

This clone was recorded once. The V gene is TRBV2, the J gene TRBJ1-5; D is ambiguous. V gave up 4 bases and J gave up 9 bases, with 7 bases separating them. Germline V gene lookup returns CDR1 SNHLY and CDR2 FYNNEI. This CDR3 has 11 amino acids. The CDR3 nucleotides are TGTGCCAGCAGTGTGGGTGGGCCCCAGCATTTT. It specifies CASSVGGPQHF. Supplemented by reference TRBV2 and TRBJ1-5, the full variable domain reads EPEVTQTPSHQVTQMGQEVILRCVPISNHLYFYWYRQILGQKVEFLVSFYNNEISEKSEIFDDQFSVERPDGSNFTLKIRSTKLEDSAMYFCASSVGGPQHFGDGTRLSIL.

This clone was detected once. The rearrangement links TRBV7-2 to TRBJ2-7; 8 bases agree with TRBD1. V lost 4 bases to trimming and J lost 3 bases; unmatched junction nucleotides: 8. Germline V gives CDR1 SGHTA, CDR2 FQGNSA. This CDR3 contains 15 residues. Written as DNA, the CDR3 is TGTGCCAGCAGCTCGCGGACAGGGACGTACTACGAGCAGTACTTC. This codes for CASSSRTGTYYEQYF.

The chain couples TRBV7-2 to TRBJ2-1; 8 positions agree with TRBD2. This CDR3 has 14 amino acids. CDR1 SGHTA and CDR2 FQGNSA come from the germline V gene. V lost 4 bases and J lost 6; bases outside the gene matches: 5. As DNA, the CDR3 is TGTGCCAGCAGCTGGGGACTAGGGGCCAATGAGCAGTTCTTC. Protein: CASSWGLGANEQFF.

The table lists this clone with a count of one. The genes are TRBV5-4 and TRBJ1-1; TRBD1 agrees at 9 bases. Germline-derived CDR1 and CDR2 are SGHNT and YYREEE (reference sequence). Trimming took 1 base from V and 7 from J; bases not matched to a gene: 8. The CDR3 runs 15 residues. The CDR3 sequence: CASSLSGQGFFEAFF. The CDR3 DNA is TGTGCCAGCAGCTTGTCGGGACAGGGCTTTTTTGAAGCTTTCTTT.

This clone is a singleton in its sample. The chain combines TRBV28 with TRBJ2-3, with TRBD1 matching over 8 bases. CDR1 is MDHEN and CDR2 is SYDVKM in the germline V gene. The CDR3 has 14 residues. V was pared by 7 bases and J by 0 bases, with 3 bases of the junction left unmatched. The CDR3 loop reads CASMDRASTDTQYF. The CDR3 nucleotides read TGTGCCAGCATGGACAGGGCTAGCACAGATACGCAGTATTTT. Complete variable domain (other parts from reference TRBV28 and TRBJ2-3): DVKVTQSSRYLVKRTGEKVFLECVQDMDHENMFWYRQDPGLGLRLIYFSYDVKMKEKGDIPEGYSVSREKKERFSLILESASTNQTSMYLCASMDRASTDTQYFGPGTRLTVL.

The J gene is TRBJ2-7, the V gene TRBV2, with D possibly called TRBD1 or TRBD2 (5 bases each). The germline V gene has CDR1 SNHLY and CDR2 FYNNEI. The V gene lost 3 bases and the J gene lost 4 bases, with 13 bases spanning the gap. This CDR3 is built from 14 residues. The CDR3 coding sequence is TGTGCCAGCAGTGACTGGCAGGGAGCTTACGAGCAGTACTTC. Its protein is CASSDWQGAYEQYF.